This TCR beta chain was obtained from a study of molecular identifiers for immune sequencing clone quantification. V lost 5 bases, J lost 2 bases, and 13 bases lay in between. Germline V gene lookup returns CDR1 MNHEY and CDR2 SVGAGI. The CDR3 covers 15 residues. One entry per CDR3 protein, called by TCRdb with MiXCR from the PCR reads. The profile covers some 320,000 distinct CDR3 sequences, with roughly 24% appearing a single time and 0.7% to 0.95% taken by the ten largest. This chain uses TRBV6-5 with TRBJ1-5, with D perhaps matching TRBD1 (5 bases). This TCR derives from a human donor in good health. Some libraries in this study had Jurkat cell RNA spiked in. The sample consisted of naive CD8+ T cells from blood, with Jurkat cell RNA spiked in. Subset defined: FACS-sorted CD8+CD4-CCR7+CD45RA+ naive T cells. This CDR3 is CASSKSGGRNQPQHF. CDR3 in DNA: TGTGCCAGCAGTAAATCCGGGGGACGCAATCAGCCCCAGCATTTT.